This T cell receptor beta chain originates from a study of human T cells and chemical hapten exposure. As for the study in general: Largely, small differences in pooled library volume made per-sample TCR yields vary.

The time point here: patch test 3, about 24 weeks after DPC sensitization. Stated treatment: therapeutic diphenylcyclopropenone sensitization with weekly scalp DPC. The study, taken as a whole, reports: Expanded TCRs grouped into significantly more large CDR3 similarity clusters than controls produced.

The table lists this clonotype with a few counts. Antigen: not known. A single record per CDR3 protein comes from TCRdb applying MiXCR to the RACE reads. This table holds about 52,000 distinct CDR3 sequences, roughly 9.5% found once. The sequence was collected from a woman in her 40s with alopecia areata. Some clones in this sample may be carry-over from other donors' samples. The source was whole blood, collected in connection with sensitization to the hapten diphenylcyclopropenone (DPC).

CDR3 DNA sequence: TGTGCCAGCAGCTTGGGTCAGGGGCGGGGCTATGGCTACACCTTC. As protein: CASSLGQGRGYGYTF. The chain joins TRBV5-5 to TRBJ1-2; D possibly corresponds to TRBD1 (6 bases). The CDR3 is 15 residues long. V was shortened by 0 bases and J by 4 bases, with 13 bases between the two germline ends. Germline CDR1 and CDR2: SGHKS and YYEKEE (reference sequence).